The rows below give T cell receptor beta chains drawn from one sample of a study of T cells in localized non-small cell lung cancer. Sequencing was performed with immunoSEQ multiplex PCR; in TCRdb, only in-frame clones are kept and a portion is missing. This table has about 2,600 clones, 20% to 30% appearing once. Sequencing was performed on lung tumor tissue, taken before any cancer treatment. Receptor source: a male donor at least 60 years old with stage I lung adenocarcinoma. The CDR3 runs from the conserved cysteine through the conserved F or W. A D gene is named only where the DNA matches it firmly. Clone sizes are given selectively: once, few, many, or a class where the clone is expanded.

CDR3aa | CDR3nt | j_gene | abundance | v_gene | d_gene
CASTPGTGTYEQYF | TGTGCCAGCACCCCGGGGACAGGCACCTACGAGCAGTACTTC | TRBJ2-7 | . | TRBV28 | TRBD1
CASSPLGTGMNTEAFF | TGTGCCAGCTCACCACTAGGGACAGGGATGAACACTGAAGCTTTCTTT | TRBJ1-1 | . | TRBV18 | TRBD1
CASSLRTSSHNEQFF | TGTGCCAGCTCTCTTAGGACTAGCTCGCACAATGAGCAGTTCTTC | TRBJ2-1 | . | TRBV18 | TRBD2
CASRDFYSNQPQHF | TGTGCCAGTAGAGATTTTTATAGCAATCAGCCCCAGCATTTT | TRBJ1-5 | . | TRBV28 | .
CSVQSRGQSEQFF | TGCAGCGTCCAGTCCAGGGGGCAGTCCGAGCAGTTCTTC | TRBJ2-1 | . | TRBV29-1 | TRBD1
CASSPPEPPLHF | TGTGCCAGCAGTCCCCCTGAGCCTCCCCTCCACTTT | TRBJ1-6 | few | TRBV6-8 | .
CASSSFGQGATNEKLFF | TGTGCCAGCAGTTCATTTGGACAGGGAGCAACTAATGAAAAACTGTTTTTT | TRBJ1-4 | few | TRBV28 | TRBD1
CASREHEFHTEAFF | TGTGCCAGCAGGGAACACGAATTCCACACTGAAGCTTTCTTT | TRBJ1-1 | . | TRBV6-8 | .
CASSMEGAGNQPQHF | TGTGCCAGTAGTATGGAGGGGGCCGGCAATCAGCCCCAGCATTTT | TRBJ1-5 | . | TRBV19 | TRBD1
CASSILDSANAYTF | TGTGCCAGTAGTATCCTAGACAGCGCGAACGCCTACACCTTC | TRBJ1-2 | . | TRBV19 | .
CASSVVAAGELFF | TGTGCCAGCAGCGTAGTGGCTGCCGGGGAGCTGTTTTTT | TRBJ2-2 | . | TRBV9 | .
CASSSDESGNEQFF | TGTGCCAGCAGCTCGGACGAGAGTGGCAATGAGCAGTTCTTC | TRBJ2-1 | . | TRBV11-3 | .
CASSDARSKSTTGELFF | TGTGCCAGTAGTGATGCGCGGAGCAAATCGACCACCGGGGAGCTGTTTTTT | TRBJ2-2 | . | TRBV19 | .
CASSLVARSQSRIRNEQFF | TGTGCCAGCAGCTTAGTGGCCCGAAGTCAGAGCCGCATACGAAATGAGCAGTTCTTC | TRBJ2-1 | . | TRBV11-3 | .
CASSRRGQEQETQYF | TGTGCCAGCTCCCGCCGTGGACAGGAGCAAGAGACCCAGTACTTC | TRBJ2-5 | medium-sized | TRBV18 | TRBD1
CASSLPDRGAYTF | TGTGCCAGTAGCCTCCCAGATAGGGGAGCCTACACCTTC | TRBJ1-2 | . | TRBV19 | .
CATRDHGGSSYGYTF | TGTGCCACCAGGGACCATGGGGGCAGCAGTTATGGCTACACCTTC | TRBJ1-2 | . | TRBV15 | .
CASSRAGGRTDTQYF | TGTGCCAGCAGTCGAGCGGGGGGACGCACAGATACGCAGTATTTT | TRBJ2-3 | few | TRBV6-8 | TRBD2
CASSLSGGDNSPLHF | TGCGCCAGCAGCTTGAGCGGGGGCGATAATTCACCCCTCCACTTT | TRBJ1-6 | . | TRBV5-1 | .
CASISPGTVPCQTYEQYF | TGTGCCAGCATATCTCCCGGGACAGTACCCTGCCAGACCTACGAGCAGTACTTC | TRBJ2-7 | . | TRBV6-8 | TRBD1
CASSPRIREDTQYF | TGTGCCAGCTCACCGAGGATCCGCGAAGATACGCAGTATTTT | TRBJ2-3 | . | TRBV18 | .
CASNLISGQVNYGYTF | TGTGCCAGCAACCTGATTTCGGGACAGGTTAACTATGGCTACACCTTC | TRBJ1-2 | few | TRBV6-8 | TRBD1
CASRKALYGYTF | TGTGCCAGTAGGAAGGCCCTCTATGGCTACACCTTC | TRBJ1-2 | . | TRBV19 | .
CASSQEKLAGANEQFF | TGTGCCAGCAGCCAAGAGAAACTAGCGGGGGCCAATGAGCAGTTCTTC | TRBJ2-1 | few | TRBV14 | TRBD2
CASSVAGGLSGANVLTF | TGTGCCAGCTCGGTCGCGGGGGGTTTAAGTGGGGCCAACGTCCTGACTTTC | TRBJ2-6 | . | TRBV11-3 | TRBD2
CSAVRSLAGGLVDEQFF | TGCAGCGCTGTACGGAGCCTAGCGGGGGGGCTTGTAGATGAGCAGTTCTTC | TRBJ2-1 | . | TRBV29-1 | TRBD2
CASSQVARRETQYF | TGTGCCAGCAGCCAAGTAGCTAGGAGGGAGACCCAGTACTTC | TRBJ2-5 | many | TRBV11-3 | .
CASSELGLAGESDTQYF | TGCGCCAGCAGTGAGTTGGGACTAGCGGGGGAGTCAGATACGCAGTATTTT | TRBJ2-3 | . | TRBV10-2 | TRBD2
CASIPPGQGATGELFF | TGTGCCAGCATTCCCCCGGGACAGGGGGCAACCGGGGAGCTGTTTTTT | TRBJ2-2 | . | TRBV11-3 | TRBD1